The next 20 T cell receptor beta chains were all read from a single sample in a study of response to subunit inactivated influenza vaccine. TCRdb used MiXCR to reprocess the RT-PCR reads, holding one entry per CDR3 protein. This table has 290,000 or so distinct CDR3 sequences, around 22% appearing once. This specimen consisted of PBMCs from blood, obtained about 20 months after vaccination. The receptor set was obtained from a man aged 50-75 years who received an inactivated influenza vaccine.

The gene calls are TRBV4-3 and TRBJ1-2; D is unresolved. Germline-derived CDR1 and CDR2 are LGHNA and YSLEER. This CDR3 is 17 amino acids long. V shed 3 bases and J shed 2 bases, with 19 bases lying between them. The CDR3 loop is CASSQGLVRGRNYGYTF. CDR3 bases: TGCGCCAGCAGCCAGGGGTTGGTAAGAGGGAGAAACTATGGCTACACCTTC.

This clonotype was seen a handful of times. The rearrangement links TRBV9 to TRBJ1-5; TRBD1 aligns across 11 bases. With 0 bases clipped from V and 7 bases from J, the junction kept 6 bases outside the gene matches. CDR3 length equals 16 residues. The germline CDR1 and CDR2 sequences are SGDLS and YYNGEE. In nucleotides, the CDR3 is TGTGCCAGCAGCGTAGATCCAGGGACAGGGGGGCAGCCCCAGCATTTT. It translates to CASSVDPGTGGQPQHF. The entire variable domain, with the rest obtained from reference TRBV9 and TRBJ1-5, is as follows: DSGVTQTPKHLITATGQRVTLRCSPRSGDLSVYWYQQSLDQGLQFLIQYYNGEERAKGNILERFSAQQFPDLHSELNLSSLELGDSALYFCASSVDPGTGGQPQHFGDGTRLSIL.

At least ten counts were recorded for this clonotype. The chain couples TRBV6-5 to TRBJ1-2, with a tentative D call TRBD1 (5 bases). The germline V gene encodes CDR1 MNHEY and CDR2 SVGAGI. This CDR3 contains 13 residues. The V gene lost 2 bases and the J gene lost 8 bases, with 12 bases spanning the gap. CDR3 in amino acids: CASSYPEGLGYTF. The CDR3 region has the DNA TGTGCCAGCAGTTACCCTGAGGGACTCGGCTACACCTTC.

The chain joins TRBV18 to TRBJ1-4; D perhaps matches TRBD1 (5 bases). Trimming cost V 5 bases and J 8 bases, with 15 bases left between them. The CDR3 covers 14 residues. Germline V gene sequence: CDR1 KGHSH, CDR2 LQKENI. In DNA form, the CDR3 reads TGTGCCAGCTCAGCCGCTACAGGTACCGAAAAACTGTTTTTT. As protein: CASSAATGTEKLFF.

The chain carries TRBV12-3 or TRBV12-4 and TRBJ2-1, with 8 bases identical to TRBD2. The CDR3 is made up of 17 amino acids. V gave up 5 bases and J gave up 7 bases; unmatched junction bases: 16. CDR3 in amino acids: CASSPTPMRGAGNEQFF. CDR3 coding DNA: TGTGCCAGCAGTCCTACCCCCATGCGGGGGGCGGGGAATGAGCAGTTCTTC.

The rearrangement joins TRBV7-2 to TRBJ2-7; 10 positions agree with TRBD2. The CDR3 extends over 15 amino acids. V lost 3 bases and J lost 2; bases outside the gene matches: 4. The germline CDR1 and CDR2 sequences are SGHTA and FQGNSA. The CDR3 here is CASSFTLAGAYEQYF. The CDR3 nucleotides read TGTGCCAGCAGCTTTACCCTAGCGGGAGCCTACGAGCAGTACTTC.

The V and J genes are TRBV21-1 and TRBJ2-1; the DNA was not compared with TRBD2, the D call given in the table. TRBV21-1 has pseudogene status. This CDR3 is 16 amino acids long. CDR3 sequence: CASSHVAGVSYNEQFF. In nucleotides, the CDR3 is TGTGCCAGCAGCCACGTAGCGGGAGTTTCCTACAATGAGCAGTTCTTC.

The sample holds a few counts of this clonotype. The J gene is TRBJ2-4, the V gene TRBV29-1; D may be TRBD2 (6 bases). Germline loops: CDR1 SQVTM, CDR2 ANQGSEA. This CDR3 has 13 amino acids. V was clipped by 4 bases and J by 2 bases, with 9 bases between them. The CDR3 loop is CSVGDLTKNIQYF. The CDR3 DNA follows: TGCAGCGTTGGGGACTTAACCAAAAACATTCAGTACTTC.

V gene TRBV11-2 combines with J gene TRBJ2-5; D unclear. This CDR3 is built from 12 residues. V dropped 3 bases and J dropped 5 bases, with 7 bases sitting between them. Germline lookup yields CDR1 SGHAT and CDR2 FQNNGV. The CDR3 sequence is CASSLPMETQYF. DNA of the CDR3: TGTGCCAGCAGCTTGCCGATGGAGACCCAGTACTTC.

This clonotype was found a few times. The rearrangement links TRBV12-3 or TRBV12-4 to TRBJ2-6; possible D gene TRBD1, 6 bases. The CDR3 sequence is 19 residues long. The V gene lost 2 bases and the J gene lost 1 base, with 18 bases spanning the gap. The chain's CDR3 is CASSLLSPGARSGANVLTF. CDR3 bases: TGTGCCAGCAGTTTATTGAGTCCAGGGGCGCGGTCTGGGGCCAACGTCCTGACTTTC.

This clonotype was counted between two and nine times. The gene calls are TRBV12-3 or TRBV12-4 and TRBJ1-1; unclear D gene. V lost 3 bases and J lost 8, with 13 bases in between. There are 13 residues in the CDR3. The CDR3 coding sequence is TGTGCCAGCAGTTTGTTCAGAGTCCAAGAAGCTTTCTTT. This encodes CASSLFRVQEAFF.

The CDR3 DNA is TGTGCCAGCTCCCTGACAGGTTCAATGGCAGATACGCAGTATTTT. This codes for CASSLTGSMADTQYF. J is TRBJ2-3 and V is TRBV18, with a possible D match to TRBD1 (6 bases). Trimming shortened V by 6 bases and J by 4 bases, and 17 bases separated the two germline ends. The CDR3 extends over 15 amino acids. Germline V gene lookup returns CDR1 KGHSH and CDR2 LQKENI. The variable domain in full, completed from reference TRBV18 and TRBJ2-3, reads NAGVMQNPRHLVRRRGQEARLRCSPMKGHSHVYWYRQLPEEGLKFMVYLQKENIIDESGMPKERFSAEFPKEGPSILRIQQVVRGDSAAYFCASSLTGSMADTQYFGPGTRLTVL.

The CDR3 DNA is TGTGCCAGCAGCTTAGTTGGGGGGACCCTACCAGATACGCAGTATTTT. This translates into CASSLVGGTLPDTQYF. The V gene is TRBV11-2, the J gene TRBJ2-3; D is possibly TRBD2 (6 bases). V was trimmed by 1 base and J by 4 bases, leaving 15 bases between them. Germline CDR1 reads SGHAT; CDR2 reads FQNNGV. The length of the CDR3 is 16 residues.

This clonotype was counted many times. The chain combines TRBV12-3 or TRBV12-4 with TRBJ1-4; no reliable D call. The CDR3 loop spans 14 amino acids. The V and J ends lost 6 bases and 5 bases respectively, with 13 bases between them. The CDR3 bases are TGTGCCAGCAGCTTGGCGGGGTCCAATGAAAAACTGTTTTTT. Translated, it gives CASSLAGSNEKLFF.

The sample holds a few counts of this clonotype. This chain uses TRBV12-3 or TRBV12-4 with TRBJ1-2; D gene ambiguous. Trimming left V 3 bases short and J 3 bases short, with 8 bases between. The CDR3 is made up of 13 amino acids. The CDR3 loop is CASSFADYYGYTF. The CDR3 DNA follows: TGTGCCAGCAGTTTCGCCGATTACTATGGCTACACCTTC.

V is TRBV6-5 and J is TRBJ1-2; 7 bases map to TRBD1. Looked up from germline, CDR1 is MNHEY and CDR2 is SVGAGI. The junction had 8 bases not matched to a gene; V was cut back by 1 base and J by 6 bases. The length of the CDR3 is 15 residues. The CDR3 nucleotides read TGTGCCAGCAGTTACTATCCCCACGGACAGGATGGCTACACCTTC. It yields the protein CASSYYPHGQDGYTF.

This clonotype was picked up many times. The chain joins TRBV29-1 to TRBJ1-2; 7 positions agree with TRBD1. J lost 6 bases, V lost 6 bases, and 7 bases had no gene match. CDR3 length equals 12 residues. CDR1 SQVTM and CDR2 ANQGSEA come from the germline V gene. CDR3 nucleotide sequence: TGCAGCGTAAGACAGGGTAGCCATGGCTACACCTTC. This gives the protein CSVRQGSHGYTF.

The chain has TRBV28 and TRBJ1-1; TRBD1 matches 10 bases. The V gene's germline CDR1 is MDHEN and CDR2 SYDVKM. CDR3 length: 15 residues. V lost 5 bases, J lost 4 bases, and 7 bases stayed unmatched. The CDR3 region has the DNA TGTGCCAGCAGTGAACCGGGACAGGGGTTCACTGAAGCTTTCTTT. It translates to CASSEPGQGFTEAFF.

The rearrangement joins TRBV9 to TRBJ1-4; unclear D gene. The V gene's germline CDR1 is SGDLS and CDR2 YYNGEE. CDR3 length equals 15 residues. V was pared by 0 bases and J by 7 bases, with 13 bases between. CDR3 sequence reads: CASSVDGGSGEKLFF. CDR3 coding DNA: TGTGCCAGCAGCGTAGACGGAGGGAGCGGTGAAAAACTGTTTTTT.

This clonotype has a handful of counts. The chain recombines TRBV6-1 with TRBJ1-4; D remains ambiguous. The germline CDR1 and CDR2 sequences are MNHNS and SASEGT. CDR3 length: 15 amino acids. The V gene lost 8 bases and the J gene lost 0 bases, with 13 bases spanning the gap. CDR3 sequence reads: CASGRSHSTNEKLFF. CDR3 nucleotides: TGTGCCAGCGGGCGGTCCCACTCAACTAATGAAAAACTGTTTTTT.